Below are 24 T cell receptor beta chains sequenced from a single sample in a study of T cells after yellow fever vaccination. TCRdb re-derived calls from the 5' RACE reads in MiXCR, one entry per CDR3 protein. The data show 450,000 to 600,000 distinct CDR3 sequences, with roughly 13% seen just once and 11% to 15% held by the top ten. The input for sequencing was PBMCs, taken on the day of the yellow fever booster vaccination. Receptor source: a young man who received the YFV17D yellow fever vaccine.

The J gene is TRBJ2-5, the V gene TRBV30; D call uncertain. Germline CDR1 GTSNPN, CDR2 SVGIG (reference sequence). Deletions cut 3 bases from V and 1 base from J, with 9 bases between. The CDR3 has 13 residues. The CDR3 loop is CAWRAWAQETQYF. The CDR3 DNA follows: TGTGCCTGGAGGGCCTGGGCCCAAGAGACCCAGTACTTC.

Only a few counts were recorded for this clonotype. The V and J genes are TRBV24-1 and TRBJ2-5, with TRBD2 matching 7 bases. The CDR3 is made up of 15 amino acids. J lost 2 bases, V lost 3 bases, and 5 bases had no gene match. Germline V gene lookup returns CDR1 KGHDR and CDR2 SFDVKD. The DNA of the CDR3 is TGTGCCACCAGTGATGGGACTAAAGATCAAGAGACCCAGTACTTC. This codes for CATSDGTKDQETQYF.

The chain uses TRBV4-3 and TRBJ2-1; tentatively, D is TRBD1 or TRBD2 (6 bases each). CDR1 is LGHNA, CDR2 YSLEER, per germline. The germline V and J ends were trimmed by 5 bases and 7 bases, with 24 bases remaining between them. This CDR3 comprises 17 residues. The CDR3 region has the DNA TGCGCCAGCAGCATCGGGACACCCCGGGGGAGTCCTAATGAGCAGTTCTTC. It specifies CASSIGTPRGSPNEQFF.

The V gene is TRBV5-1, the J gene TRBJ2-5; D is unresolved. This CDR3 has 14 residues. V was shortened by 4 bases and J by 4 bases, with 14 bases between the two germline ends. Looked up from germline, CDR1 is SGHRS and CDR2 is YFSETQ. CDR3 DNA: TGCGCCAGCAGCCCATTTGGAGACCGAGAGACCCAGTACTTC. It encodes CASSPFGDRETQYF.

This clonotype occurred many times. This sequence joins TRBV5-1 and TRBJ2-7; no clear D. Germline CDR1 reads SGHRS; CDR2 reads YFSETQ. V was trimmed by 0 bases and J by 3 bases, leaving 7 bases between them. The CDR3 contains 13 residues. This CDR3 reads CASSLAQNYEQYF. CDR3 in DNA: TGCGCCAGCAGCTTGGCCCAGAACTACGAGCAGTACTTC. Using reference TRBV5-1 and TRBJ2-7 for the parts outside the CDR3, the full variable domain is KAGVTQTPRYLIKTRGQQVTLSCSPISGHRSVSWYQQTPGQGLQFLFEYFSETQRNKGNFPGRFSGRQFSNSRSEMNVSTLELGDSALYLCASSLAQNYEQYFGPGTRLTVT.

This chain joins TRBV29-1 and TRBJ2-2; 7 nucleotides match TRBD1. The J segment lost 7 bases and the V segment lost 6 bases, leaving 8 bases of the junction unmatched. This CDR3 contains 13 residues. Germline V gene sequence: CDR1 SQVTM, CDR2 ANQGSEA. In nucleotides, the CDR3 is TGCAGCGTCGCTACAGGGGTGGGCGGGGAGCTGTTTTTT. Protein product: CSVATGVGGELFF.

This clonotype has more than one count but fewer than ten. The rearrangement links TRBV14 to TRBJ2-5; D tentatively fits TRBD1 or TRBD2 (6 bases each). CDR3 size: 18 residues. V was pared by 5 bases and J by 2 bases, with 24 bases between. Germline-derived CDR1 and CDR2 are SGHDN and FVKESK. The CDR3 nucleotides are TGTGCCAGCAGCGGCACCTGGGGGGCCATCAGGCCGCAAGAGACCCAGTACTTC. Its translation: CASSGTWGAIRPQETQYF.

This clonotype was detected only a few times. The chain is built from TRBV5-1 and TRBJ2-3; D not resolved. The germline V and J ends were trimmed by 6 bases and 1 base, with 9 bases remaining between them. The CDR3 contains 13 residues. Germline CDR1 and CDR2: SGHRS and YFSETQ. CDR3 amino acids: CASMSGGTDTQYF. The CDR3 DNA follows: TGCGCCAGCATGTCTGGAGGCACAGATACGCAGTATTTT.

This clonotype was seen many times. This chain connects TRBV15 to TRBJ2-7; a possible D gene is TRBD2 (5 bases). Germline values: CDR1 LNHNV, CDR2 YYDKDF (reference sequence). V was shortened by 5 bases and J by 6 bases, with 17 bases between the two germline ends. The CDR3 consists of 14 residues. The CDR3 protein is CATSSTEVPGEQYF. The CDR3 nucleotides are TGTGCCACCAGCTCCACGGAGGTTCCTGGCGAGCAGTACTTC.

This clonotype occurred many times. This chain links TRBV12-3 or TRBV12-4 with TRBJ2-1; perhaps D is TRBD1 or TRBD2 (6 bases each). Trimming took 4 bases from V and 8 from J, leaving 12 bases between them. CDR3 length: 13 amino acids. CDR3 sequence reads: CASSSAGGHEQFF. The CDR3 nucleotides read TGTGCCAGCAGTTCCGCCGGGGGCCATGAGCAGTTCTTC.

The CDR3 here is CSAVGRRGPYNEQFF. DNA of the CDR3: TGCAGTGCCGTGGGGAGAAGGGGGCCTTACAATGAGCAGTTCTTC. This sequence joins TRBV20-1 and TRBJ2-1; 7 bases are a match to TRBD1. The CDR3 has 15 amino acids. The ends lost 6 bases at V and 4 bases at J; junction bases unmatched: 12. Germline-derived CDR1 and CDR2 are DFQATT and SNEGSKA (reference sequence).

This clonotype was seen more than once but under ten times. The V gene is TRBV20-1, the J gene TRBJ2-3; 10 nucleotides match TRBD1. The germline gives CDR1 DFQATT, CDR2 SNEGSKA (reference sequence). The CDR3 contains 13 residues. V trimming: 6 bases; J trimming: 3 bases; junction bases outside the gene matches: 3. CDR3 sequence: CSADRGRTDTQYF. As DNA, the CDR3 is TGCAGTGCAGACAGGGGGCGTACAGATACGCAGTATTTT.

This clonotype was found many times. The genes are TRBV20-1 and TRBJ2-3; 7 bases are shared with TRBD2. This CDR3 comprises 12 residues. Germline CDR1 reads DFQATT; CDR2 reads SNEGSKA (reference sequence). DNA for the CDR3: TGCAGCGCCAGCGGGGGCACAGATACGCAGTATTTT. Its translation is CSASGGTDTQYF.

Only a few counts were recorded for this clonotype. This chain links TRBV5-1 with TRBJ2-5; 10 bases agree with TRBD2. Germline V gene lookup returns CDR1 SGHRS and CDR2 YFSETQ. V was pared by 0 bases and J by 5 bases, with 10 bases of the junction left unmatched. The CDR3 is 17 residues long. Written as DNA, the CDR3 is TGCGCCAGCAGCTTGGGGGCACTAGCGGGACTATGGGAGACCCAGTACTTC. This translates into CASSLGALAGLWETQYF.

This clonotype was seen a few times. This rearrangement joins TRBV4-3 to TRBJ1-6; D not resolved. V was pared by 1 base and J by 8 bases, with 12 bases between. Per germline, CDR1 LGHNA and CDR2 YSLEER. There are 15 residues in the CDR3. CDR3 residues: CASSQVEGWDSPLHF. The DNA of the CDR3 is TGCGCCAGCAGCCAAGTAGAGGGTTGGGATTCACCCCTCCACTTT.

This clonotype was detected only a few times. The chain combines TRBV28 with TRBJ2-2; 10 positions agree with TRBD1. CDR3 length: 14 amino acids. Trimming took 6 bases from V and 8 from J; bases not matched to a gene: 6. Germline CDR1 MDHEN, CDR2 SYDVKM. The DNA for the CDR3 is TGTGCCAGCAGGTCGACAGGGGGCAAAGGGGAGCTGTTTTTT. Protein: CASRSTGGKGELFF.

CDR3 region: CASSHLGETQYF. The CDR3 nucleotides are TGTGCCAGCAGCCACCTGGGGGAGACCCAGTACTTC. V usage is TRBV3-1 and J usage is TRBJ2-5; D remains ambiguous. This CDR3 is built from 12 residues. V was cut by 3 bases and J by 5 bases, with 7 bases left in between. CDR1 and CDR2 (germline): LGHDT, YNNKEL (reference sequence).

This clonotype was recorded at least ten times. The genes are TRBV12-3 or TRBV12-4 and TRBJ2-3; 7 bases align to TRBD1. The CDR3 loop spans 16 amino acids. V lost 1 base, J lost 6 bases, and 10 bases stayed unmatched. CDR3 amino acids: CASSLGGRGYPDTQYF. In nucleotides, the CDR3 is TGTGCCAGCAGTTTAGGTGGCAGGGGGTATCCGGATACGCAGTATTTT.

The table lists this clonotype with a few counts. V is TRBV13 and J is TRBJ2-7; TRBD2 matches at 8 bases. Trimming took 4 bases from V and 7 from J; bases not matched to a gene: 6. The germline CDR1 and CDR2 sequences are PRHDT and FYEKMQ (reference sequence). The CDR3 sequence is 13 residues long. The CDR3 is CASSSSRGGEQYF. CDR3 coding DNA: TGTGCCAGCAGCTCGTCACGGGGGGGGGAGCAGTACTTC.

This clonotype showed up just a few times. CDR3 sequence: CASSGPDSGRIEDTQYF. CDR3 DNA sequence: TGTGCCAGCAGTGGCCCCGATAGCGGGAGAATCGAAGATACGCAGTATTTT. The rearrangement links TRBV2 to TRBJ2-3; 9 nucleotides align to TRBD2. This CDR3 comprises 17 residues. Looked up from germline, CDR1 is SNHLY and CDR2 is FYNNEI. J lost 5 bases, V lost 4 bases, and 13 bases had no gene match.

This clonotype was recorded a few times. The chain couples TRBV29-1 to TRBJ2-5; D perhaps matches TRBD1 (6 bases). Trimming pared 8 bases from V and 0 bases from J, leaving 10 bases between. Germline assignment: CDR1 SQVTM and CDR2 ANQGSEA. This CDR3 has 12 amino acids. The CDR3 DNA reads TGCAGCTTTCGGACAGACCAAGAGACCCAGTACTTC. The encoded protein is CSFRTDQETQYF. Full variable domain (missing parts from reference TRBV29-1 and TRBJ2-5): SAVISQKPSRDICQRGTSLTIQCQVDSQVTMMFWYRQQPGQSLTLIATANQGSEATYESGFVIDKFPISRPNLTFSTLTVSNMSPEDSSIYLCSFRTDQETQYFGPGTRLLVL.

The CDR3 nucleotides read TGTGCTAGTGGTTTGGGTGGGGCGAACACTGAAGCTTTCTTT. Its protein product is CASGLGGANTEAFF. The chain employs TRBV12-5 and TRBJ1-1, with TRBD1 as a possible D gene (5 bases). Germline V gene data show CDR1 as LGHNT and CDR2 as FRNRAP. The CDR3 length is 14 residues. The V end was cut by 1 base, the J end by 1 base, with 7 bases between.

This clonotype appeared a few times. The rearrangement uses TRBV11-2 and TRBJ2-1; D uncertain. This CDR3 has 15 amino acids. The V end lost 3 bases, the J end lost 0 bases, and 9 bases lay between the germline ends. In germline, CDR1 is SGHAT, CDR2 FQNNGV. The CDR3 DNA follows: TGTGCCAGCAGCTTGGACGTCATCTCCTACAATGAGCAGTTCTTC. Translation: CASSLDVISYNEQFF.

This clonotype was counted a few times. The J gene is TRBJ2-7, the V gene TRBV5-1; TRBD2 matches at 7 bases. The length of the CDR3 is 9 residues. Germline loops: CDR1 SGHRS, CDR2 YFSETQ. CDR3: CASVGGDGV. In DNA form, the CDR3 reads TGCGCCAGCGTGGGAGGGGACGGGGTC.